This entry is about one TCR beta chain. The source of the sample is a study of CD8 T cells in Susac syndrome. In blood CD8+ and CD4+ T cells, TCR beta underwent sequencing. Random hexamers served to reverse transcribe about 0.5 to 1 ug RNA. MiXCR was run by TCRdb on the immunoSEQ multiplex PCR reads, yielding one entry per CDR3 protein. This table holds 50,000 to 55,000 distinct CDR3 sequences, approximately 95% found once. CDR1 and CDR2 from the germline V gene are DFQATT and SNEGSKA (reference sequence). The CDR3 sequence is 15 residues long. Trimming pared 3 bases from V and 0 bases from J, leaving 12 bases between.

The sample taken for sequencing was CD8+ T cells from PBMCs. The origin of this receptor is a human donor with Susac syndrome. This rearrangement joins TRBV20-1 to TRBJ2-1, with D perhaps TRBD2 (6 bases). The CDR3 DNA sequence: TGCAGTGCTAGCGAGACTAGTCCCTCCTACAATGAGCAGTTCTTC. Translation: CSASETSPSYNEQFF.